This T cell receptor beta chain was found in a study of blood T cell repertoires in COVID-19. Measured with immunoSEQ multiplex PCR; TCRdb has only the in-frame clones, and not every one. The table has 150,000 to 200,000 clones, roughly four fifths seen once; the top ten hold 6.5% to 8.5%. Germline V gene data show CDR1 as SGHRS and CDR2 as YFSETQ. This CDR3 contains 14 residues. With V trimmed by 0 bases and J by 13 bases, 7 bases remained unmatched. The sequence was collected from a woman between 65 and 79 years old with COVID-19, enrolled during active disease. The chain is built from TRBV5-1 and TRBJ1-4, with TRBD1 identical over 9 bases. Sequencing input: peripheral blood. The CDR3 spells CASSLAGQGSRLFF. Written as DNA, the CDR3 is TGCGCCAGCAGCTTGGCGGGACAGGGAAGTAGACTGTTTTTT.